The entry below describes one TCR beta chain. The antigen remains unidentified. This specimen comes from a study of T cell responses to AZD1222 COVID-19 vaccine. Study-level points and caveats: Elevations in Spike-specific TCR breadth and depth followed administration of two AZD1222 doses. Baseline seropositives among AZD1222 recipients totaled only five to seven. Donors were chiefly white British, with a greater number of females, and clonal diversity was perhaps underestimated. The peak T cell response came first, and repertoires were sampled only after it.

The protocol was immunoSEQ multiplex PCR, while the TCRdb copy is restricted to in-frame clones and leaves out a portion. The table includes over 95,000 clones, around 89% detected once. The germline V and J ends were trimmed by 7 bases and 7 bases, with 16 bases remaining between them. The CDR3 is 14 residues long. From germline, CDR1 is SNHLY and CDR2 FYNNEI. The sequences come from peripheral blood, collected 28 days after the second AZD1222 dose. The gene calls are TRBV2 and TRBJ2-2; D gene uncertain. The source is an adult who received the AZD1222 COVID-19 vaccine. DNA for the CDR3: TGTGCCAGCAAGGTTAGGGTCCAAAACGGGGAGCTGTTTTTT. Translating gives CASKVRVQNGELFF.